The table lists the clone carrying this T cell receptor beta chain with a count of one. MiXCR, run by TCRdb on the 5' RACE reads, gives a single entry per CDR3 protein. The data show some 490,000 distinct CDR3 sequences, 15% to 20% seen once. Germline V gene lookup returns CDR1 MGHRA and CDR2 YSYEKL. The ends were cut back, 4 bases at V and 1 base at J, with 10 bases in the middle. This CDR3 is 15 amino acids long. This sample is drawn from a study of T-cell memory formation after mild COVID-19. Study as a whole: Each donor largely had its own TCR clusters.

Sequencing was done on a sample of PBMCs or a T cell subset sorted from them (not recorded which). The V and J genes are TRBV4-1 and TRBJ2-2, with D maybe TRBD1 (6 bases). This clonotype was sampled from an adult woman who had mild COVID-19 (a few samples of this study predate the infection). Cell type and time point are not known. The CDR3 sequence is CASSPVGGNTGELFF. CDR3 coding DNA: TGCGCCAGCAGCCCCGTAGGGGGGAACACCGGGGAGCTGTTTTTT.